The rows below give T cell receptor beta chains drawn from one sample of a study of cytomegalovirus exposure and HLA in healthy donors. Sequencing used immunoSEQ multiplex PCR; TCRdb keeps in-frame clones, though not all of them. The table records around 80,000 clones, over 70% of them present only once. Material: PBMCs. The receptor set was obtained from a man aged 35 to 55 in good health and CMV-seronegative. The CDR3 runs from the conserved cysteine through the conserved F or W. The order of the fields is clone size, J gene, V gene, D gene, CDR3 length, CDR3 protein, CDR3 DNA. The D gene is left open where the match is weak. Expanded clones are given a class, and other clones once, few, many or no size at all.

once | TRBJ2-2 | TRBV5-1 | NA | 13 | CASSLVRERELFF | TGCGCCAGCAGCTTGGTAAGGGAGCGGGAGCTGTTTTTT
NA | TRBJ2-1 | TRBV28 | NA | 16 | CASIISRSGAHNEQFF | TGTGCCAGCATCATTTCGCGGAGTGGGGCCCACAATGAGCAGTTCTTC
NA | TRBJ1-5 | TRBV4-1 | TRBD1 | 18 | CASSQDPGTAINNQPQHF | TGCGCCAGCAGCCAAGATCCAGGGACAGCAATTAACAATCAGCCCCAGCATTTT
NA | TRBJ1-5 | TRBV18 | NA | 14 | CASSPREGAGPQHF | TGTGCCAGCTCACCACGCGAAGGCGCAGGGCCCCAGCATTTT
NA | TRBJ2-7 | TRBV4-2 | NA | 14 | CASSPETVSYEQYF | TGTGCCAGCAGCCCAGAGACAGTCTCCTACGAGCAGTACTTC
once | TRBJ2-1 | TRBV7-3 | TRBD2 | 15 | CASSATSGSYNEQFF | TGTGCCAGCAGCGCGACTAGCGGGAGTTACAATGAGCAGTTCTTC
NA | TRBJ1-1 | TRBV19 | NA | 14 | CASSIGIRNTEAFF | TGTGCCAGTAGTATCGGGATTAGAAACACTGAAGCTTTCTTT
once | TRBJ1-2 | TRBV28 | NA | 12 | CASSVELYGYTF | TGTGCCAGCAGTGTCGAACTCTATGGCTACACCTTC
NA | TRBJ2-1 | TRBV14 | NA | 15 | CASSQDRSWSSEQFF | TGTGCCAGCAGCCAAGATCGGAGCTGGAGTAGTGAGCAGTTCTTC
few | TRBJ2-2 | TRBV27 | TRBD2 | 16 | CASSHGYGLAGGELFF | TGTGCCAGCAGCCACGGGTACGGACTAGCGGGCGGGGAGCTGTTTTTT
NA | TRBJ2-5 | TRBV4-2 | TRBD2 | 14 | CASSQREKEETQYF | TGTGCCAGCAGCCAGCGGGAGAAGGAGGAGACCCAGTACTTC
NA | TRBJ1-2 | TRBV7-3 | TRBD1 | 13 | CASSFGQGHGYTF | TGTGCCAGCAGCTTTGGACAGGGTCATGGCTACACCTTC
once | TRBJ2-3 | TRBV19 | NA | 17 | CASSILGGAYSTDTQYF | TGTGCCAGTAGTATCCTCGGGGGAGCGTACAGCACAGATACGCAGTATTTT
NA | TRBJ1-1 | TRBV6-5 | NA | 14 | CASRWGQSNTEAFF | TGTGCCAGCAGGTGGGGACAATCGAACACTGAAGCTTTCTTT
NA | TRBJ1-5 | TRBV11-2 | TRBD1 | 17 | CASSLLPGTGTGQPQHF | TGTGCCAGCAGCTTACTCCCCGGGACAGGGACGGGTCAGCCCCAGCATTTT
NA | TRBJ2-7 | TRBV7-9 | NA | 13 | CASSLTNSYEQYF | TGTGCCAGCAGCTTAACTAACTCCTACGAGCAGTACTTC
NA | TRBJ2-1 | TRBV7-3 | TRBD1 | 17 | CASSLVGDRVRGGEQFF | TGTGCCAGCAGCTTGGTGGGGGACAGGGTGAGGGGAGGTGAGCAGTTCTTC
NA | TRBJ1-2 | TRBV6-1 | TRBD1 | 12 | CASRDRGYGYTF | TGTGCCAGCAGAGACAGGGGGTATGGCTACACCTTC
NA | TRBJ1-1 | TRBV5-6 | NA | 12 | CASSFPGTEAFF | TGTGCCAGCAGCTTCCCAGGGACTGAAGCTTTCTTT
NA | TRBJ2-1 | TRBV2 | NA | 13 | CASSVGQYNEQFF | TGTGCCAGCAGTGTTGGACAGTACAATGAGCAGTTCTTC
NA | TRBJ2-5 | TRBV6-1 | TRBD1 | 14 | CASIRDSMGETQYF | TGTGCCAGCATCAGGGACAGTATGGGAGAGACCCAGTACTTC
once | TRBJ2-7 | TRBV14 | NA | 15 | CASSQGSGRAYEQYF | TGTGCCAGCAGCCAAGGGTCAGGGCGCGCCTACGAGCAGTACTTC
NA | TRBJ2-7 | TRBV5-1 | TRBD1 | 15 | CASSFGSGQSYEQYF | TGCGCCAGCAGCTTCGGCTCGGGACAGAGCTACGAGCAGTACTTC
NA | TRBJ1-1 | TRBV6-1 | TRBD1 | 11 | CASRDRSRAFF | TGTGCCAGCAGGGACAGGTCTCGAGCTTTCTTT
NA | TRBJ2-1 | TRBV7-3 | NA | 15 | CASSPTVSSYNEQFF | TGTGCCAGCAGCCCTACAGTCAGCTCCTACAATGAGCAGTTCTTC
NA | TRBJ1-4 | TRBV5-1 | NA | 16 | CASSLWGSGSNEKLFF | TGCGCCAGCAGCTTGTGGGGATCGGGGTCCAATGAAAAACTGTTTTTT
few | TRBJ1-5 | TRBV29-1 | NA | 13 | CSVANSLGQPQHF | TGCAGCGTTGCGAACAGTTTAGGTCAGCCCCAGCATTTT
once | TRBJ2-1 | TRBV11-2 | NA | 14 | CASSFPSRGHEQFF | TGTGCCAGCAGCTTTCCGTCCCGGGGTCATGAGCAGTTCTTC
few | TRBJ1-1 | TRBV25-1 | NA | 15 | CASSDPAGGDTEAFF | TGTGCCAGCAGTGATCCCGCAGGAGGGGACACTGAAGCTTTCTTT
NA | TRBJ2-7 | TRBV7-3 | TRBD2 | 13 | CASSSVAGYEQYF | TGTGCCAGCAGCTCGGTAGCGGGGTACGAGCAGTACTTC
NA | TRBJ1-5 | TRBV6-5 | NA | 14 | CASTAQGSNQPQHF | TGTGCCAGCACCGCACAGGGAAGCAATCAGCCCCAGCATTTT
NA | TRBJ2-1 | TRBV5-1 | NA | 15 | CASSFRSGYYNEQFF | TGCGCCAGCAGCTTTCGGAGCGGATACTACAATGAGCAGTTCTTC
NA | TRBJ2-6 | TRBV27 | NA | 17 | CASSFQGISSGANVLTF | TGTGCCAGCAGTTTTCAGGGGATCAGCTCTGGGGCCAACGTCCTGACTTTC
few | TRBJ2-7 | TRBV19 | NA | 15 | CASSGGPDGYYEQYF | TGTGCCAGTAGTGGAGGGCCAGACGGCTACTACGAGCAGTACTTC
NA | TRBJ2-7 | TRBV15 | TRBD2 | 16 | CATSREVAGGGAEQYF | TGTGCCACCAGCAGAGAAGTAGCGGGAGGAGGTGCCGAGCAGTACTTC
few | TRBJ2-3 | TRBV9 | TRBD1 | 16 | CASSDRTGGHTDTQYF | TGTGCCAGCAGCGACAGGACAGGCGGTCACACAGATACGCAGTATTTT
few | TRBJ2-3 | TRBV6-1 | NA | 14 | CASSENWGTDTQYF | TGTGCCAGCAGTGAAAATTGGGGCACGGATACGCAGTATTTT
NA | TRBJ1-1 | TRBV4-2 | NA | 14 | CASRLRQANTEAFF | TGTGCCAGCAGACTACGACAGGCGAACACTGAAGCTTTCTTT
NA | TRBJ1-1 | TRBV5-1 | TRBD1 | 15 | CASSLGTGWNTEAFF | TGCGCCAGCAGCTTGGGGACAGGGTGGAACACTGAAGCTTTCTTT
NA | TRBJ2-1 | TRBV4-2 | TRBD2 | 16 | CASSQEAGGHINEQFF | TGTGCCAGCAGCCAAGAAGCGGGAGGGCACATTAATGAGCAGTTCTTC
NA | TRBJ1-1 | TRBV18 | NA | 15 | CASSPLLGADTEAFF | TGTGCCAGCTCACCTCTCCTTGGTGCGGACACTGAAGCTTTCTTT
NA | TRBJ2-7 | TRBV4-1 | NA | 15 | CASSHHPGDSYEQYF | TGCGCCAGCAGCCACCACCCGGGGGACTCCTACGAGCAGTACTTC
NA | TRBJ1-3 | TRBV28 | NA | 15 | CASRLTRPSGNTIYF | TGTGCCAGCAGACTGACACGGCCCTCTGGAAACACCATATATTTT
once | TRBJ2-7 | TRBV18 | TRBD1 | 15 | CASSQQGGEFGEQYF | TGTGCCAGCTCGCAACAGGGGGGAGAATTCGGCGAGCAGTACTTC
NA | TRBJ1-1 | TRBV9 | TRBD1 | 14 | CASSVSWDSLKAFF | TGTGCCAGCAGCGTCAGTTGGGACAGCCTTAAAGCTTTCTTT
NA | TRBJ1-1 | TRBV11-1 | TRBD1 | 16 | CASSIQGAGMNTEAFF | TGTGCCAGCAGCATCCAGGGGGCAGGGATGAACACTGAAGCTTTCTTT
NA | TRBJ1-3 | TRBV18 | NA | 18 | CASSPNPGRQPAGNTIYF | TGTGCCAGCTCACCCAACCCCGGAAGACAGCCAGCGGGAAACACCATATATTTT
few | TRBJ2-5 | TRBV5-6 | TRBD2 | 18 | CASSLFFSGLAPQETQYF | TGTGCCAGCAGCTTGTTCTTCTCGGGACTAGCCCCCCAAGAGACCCAGTACTTC
NA | TRBJ2-1 | TRBV25-1 | NA | 16 | CASSESRQGGYNEQFF | TGTGCCAGCAGTGAATCACGCCAGGGGGGCTACAATGAGCAGTTCTTC
NA | TRBJ2-7 | TRBV5-1 | TRBD2 | 16 | CASSWGRLAGTYEQYF | TGCGCCAGCAGCTGGGGGAGGTTAGCGGGAACCTACGAGCAGTACTTC
NA | TRBJ1-2 | TRBV28 | NA | 14 | CASSRTDRSGGYTF | TGTGCCAGCAGTAGAACAGACAGGTCCGGTGGCTACACCTTC
NA | TRBJ1-2 | TRBV2 | NA | 14 | CASSDMGHNYGYTF | TGTGCCAGCAGTGATATGGGGCACAACTATGGCTACACCTTC
NA | TRBJ2-7 | TRBV18 | NA | 13 | CASSPGETYEQYF | TGTGCCAGCTCACCCGGAGAAACCTACGAGCAGTACTTC
once | TRBJ2-5 | TRBV27 | TRBD2 | 15 | CASSPAGGKVGTQYF | TGTGCCAGCAGTCCAGCGGGAGGGAAGGTCGGGACCCAGTACTTC
once | TRBJ2-1 | TRBV5-6 | TRBD2 | 17 | CASSSGLARTTRNEQFF | TGTGCCAGCAGCTCGGGACTAGCGCGTACAACCAGGAATGAGCAGTTCTTC
few | TRBJ1-5 | TRBV19 | NA | 14 | CASRQTGSNQPQHF | TGTGCCAGTAGACAAACAGGTAGCAATCAGCCCCAGCATTTT
NA | TRBJ1-3 | TRBV18 | TRBD1 | 16 | CASSPGQAFSGNTIYF | TGTGCCAGCTCACCAGGACAGGCCTTCTCTGGAAACACCATATATTTT
NA | TRBJ2-6 | TRBV28 | TRBD2 | 18 | CASSSAGAGSSGANVLTF | TGTGCCAGCAGTTCAGCGGGAGCCGGCAGTTCCGGGGCCAACGTCCTGACTTTC
once | TRBJ2-7 | TRBV14 | TRBD2 | 16 | CASSQDGLAGHYEQYF | TGTGCCAGCAGCCAAGATGGACTAGCGGGCCACTACGAGCAGTACTTC